These 14 T cell receptor beta chains share one sample of origin, sequenced in a study of radiation and T cells in renal cell carcinoma. Time point given: blood 4 weeks post-SBRT, at nephrectomy. Treatment reported: 15 Gy SBRT to primary tumor, nephrectomy 4 weeks later. TCRdb's copy holds only in-frame clones and misses some; the assay was immunoSEQ multiplex PCR. The data contain about 77,000 clones, 70% to 90% of them seen just once; the ten biggest clones take up more than 2%. Sequencing used blood, obtained from a patient whose treatment included radiotherapy and nephrectomy. The receptors originated from an older woman with renal cell carcinoma.

The CDR3 here is CASSQGGGGLDSGNTIYF. CDR3 sequence (DNA): TGCGCCAGCAGCCAAGGGGGGGGAGGACTAGACTCTGGAAACACCATATATTTT. The chain carries TRBV4-1 and TRBJ1-3, with D tentatively TRBD1 (5 bases). This CDR3 has 18 residues. CDR1 and CDR2 from the germline V gene are MGHRA and YSYEKL. Deletions cut 1 base from V and 0 bases from J, with 16 bases between.

The chain links TRBV5-1 to TRBJ2-1; TRBD2 matches 9 bases. Per the germline V gene, CDR1 is SGHRS and CDR2 is YFSETQ. CDR3 length: 16 amino acids. J gave up 9 bases and V 4 bases, and 14 bases lay outside the gene matches. CDR3 residues: CASSPLGGGRAAEQFF. In DNA form, the CDR3 reads TGCGCCAGCAGCCCTTTGGGGGGCGGGAGGGCCGCTGAGCAGTTCTTC.

The V call is TRBV28, the J call TRBJ1-2; 10 bases fit TRBD1. Germline trimming cut 4 bases from V and 5 bases from J; bases unmatched to any gene: 10. Germline CDR1 MDHEN, CDR2 SYDVKM. The length of the CDR3 is 16 residues. For the CDR3, the DNA is TGTGCCAGCAGTTCACCCGGACAGGGGGTGGAATATGGCTACACCTTC. Its translation: CASSSPGQGVEYGYTF.

This chain joins TRBV19 and TRBJ1-2; maybe TRBD1 (5 bases). The CDR3 contains 13 residues. CDR1 and CDR2 (germline): LNHDA, SQIVND (reference sequence). The ends were cut back, 10 bases at V and 7 bases at J, with 19 bases in the middle. The CDR3 DNA follows: TGTGCCACGTTTGTCAAGCAGGGTACTGGCTACACCTTC. Protein product: CATFVKQGTGYTF.

The rearrangement links TRBV11-3 to TRBJ2-3, with D uncertain. There are 15 residues in the CDR3. Germline V gene sequence: CDR1 SGHNT, CDR2 YENEEA. The V end lost 2 bases, the J end lost 4 bases, and 13 bases lay between the germline ends. CDR3 coding DNA: TGTGCCAGCAGCTTAACCCTCGGAGTTTCAGATACGCAGTATTTT. Encoded protein: CASSLTLGVSDTQYF. The whole variable domain, filled in from reference TRBV11-3 and TRBJ2-3, reads EAGVVQSPRYKIIEKKQPVAFWCNPISGHNTLYWYLQNLGQGPELLIRYENEEAVDDSQLPKDRFSAERLKGVDSTLKIQPAELGDSAVYLCASSLTLGVSDTQYFGPGTRLTVL.

This clone appeared a few times. The gene calls are TRBV9 and TRBJ2-1; 7 bases are shared with TRBD2. With V trimmed by 4 bases and J by 4 bases, 8 bases remained unmatched. The germline CDR1 and CDR2 sequences are SGDLS and YYNGEE. The CDR3 has 15 amino acids. CDR3: CASSRTGGPYNEQFF. CDR3 coding DNA: TGTGCCAGCAGCAGAACGGGGGGACCTTACAATGAGCAGTTCTTC.

The V and J genes are TRBV6-1 and TRBJ1-2; the D gene is possibly TRBD1 (5 bases). The CDR3 has 13 amino acids. Trimming removed 5 bases at V and 2 bases at J, with 9 bases between. The germline gives CDR1 MNHNS, CDR2 SASEGT. This CDR3 is CASSHQGNYGYTF. In nucleotides, the CDR3 is TGTGCCAGCAGTCACCAGGGAAACTATGGCTACACCTTC.

This clone was picked up one time. The chain joins TRBV30 to TRBJ1-4; D is ambiguous. This CDR3 has 13 residues. V shed 0 bases and J shed 5 bases, with 7 bases lying between them. Germline V gene lookup returns CDR1 GTSNPN and CDR2 SVGIG (reference sequence). The chain's CDR3 is CAWSVRPNEKLFF. In DNA form, the CDR3 reads TGTGCCTGGAGTGTACGGCCGAATGAAAAACTGTTTTTT.

The gene calls are TRBV29-1 and TRBJ2-2, with TRBD2 matching 11 bases. This CDR3 region has 15 residues. Germline trimming cut 4 bases from V and 4 bases from J; bases unmatched to any gene: 5. Looked up from germline, CDR1 is SQVTM and CDR2 is ANQGSEA. CDR3 amino acids: CSVATSGSITGELFF. CDR3 nucleotides: TGCAGCGTTGCCACTAGCGGGAGTATCACCGGGGAGCTGTTTTTT.

V usage is TRBV30 and J usage is TRBJ2-1; the match to TRBD2 covers 12 bases. Germline V lookup: CDR1 GTSNPN, CDR2 SVGIG (reference sequence). Trimming cost V 4 bases and J 3 bases; bases outside gene matches: 7. The CDR3 consists of 16 residues. The CDR3 DNA reads as TGTGCCTGGAATCCTCGGACTAGCGGGGACTACAATGAGCAGTTCTTC. Protein sequence: CAWNPRTSGDYNEQFF.

The J gene is TRBJ2-7, the V gene TRBV6-5; 9 bases are shared with TRBD1. Germline trimming cut 6 bases from V and 3 bases from J; bases unmatched to any gene: 0. The CDR3 runs 12 residues. In germline, CDR1 is MNHEY, CDR2 SVGAGI. CDR3 residues: CASRGQGYEQYF. The CDR3 region has the DNA TGTGCCAGCAGGGGACAGGGCTACGAGCAGTACTTC.

The CDR3 DNA reads TGTGCCAGCAGTTTCCGGGGCTACGAGCAGTACTTC. As protein: CASSFRGYEQYF. The chain recombines TRBV28 with TRBJ2-7, with D tentatively TRBD2 (5 bases). CDR3 length: 12 amino acids. V lost 3 bases and J lost 3, with 6 bases in between. In germline, CDR1 is MDHEN, CDR2 SYDVKM.

This chain connects TRBV7-2 to TRBJ2-5, with 7 bases that match TRBD1. Gene TRBJ2-7 matches the end of the DNA better, so the J call may be wrong. This CDR3 region has 15 residues. CDR1 is SGHTA, CDR2 FQGNSA, per germline. CDR3 protein: CASSKLTGSLYEQYF. The CDR3 region has the DNA TGTGCCAGCAGCAAGCTGACAGGGAGTCTCTACGAGCAGTACTTC.

There are a few counts of this clone. The rearrangement links TRBV9 to TRBJ1-1, with D unclear. Trimming stripped 1 base from V and 4 bases from J, with 11 bases between. Germline CDR1 reads SGDLS; CDR2 reads YYNGEE. The CDR3 has 14 residues. This CDR3 is CASSVSRSGTEAFF. CDR3 in DNA: TGTGCCAGCAGCGTATCCAGGTCTGGCACTGAAGCTTTCTTT.